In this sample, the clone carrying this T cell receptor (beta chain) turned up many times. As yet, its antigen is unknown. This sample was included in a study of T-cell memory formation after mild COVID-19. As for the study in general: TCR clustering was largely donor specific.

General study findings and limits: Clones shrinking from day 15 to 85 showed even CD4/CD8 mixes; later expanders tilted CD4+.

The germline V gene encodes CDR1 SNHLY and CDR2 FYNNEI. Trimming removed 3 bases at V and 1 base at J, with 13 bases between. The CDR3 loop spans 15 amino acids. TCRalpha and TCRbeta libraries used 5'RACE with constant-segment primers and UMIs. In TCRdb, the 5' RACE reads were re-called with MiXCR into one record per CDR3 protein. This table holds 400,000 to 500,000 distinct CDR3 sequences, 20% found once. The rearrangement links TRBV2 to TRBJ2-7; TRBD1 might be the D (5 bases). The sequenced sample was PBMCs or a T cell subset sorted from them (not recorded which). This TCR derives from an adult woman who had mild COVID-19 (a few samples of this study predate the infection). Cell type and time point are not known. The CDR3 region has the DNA TGTGCCAGCAGTGATTTGGGGCCTTCTTCCTACGAGCAGTACTTC. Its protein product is CASSDLGPSSYEQYF. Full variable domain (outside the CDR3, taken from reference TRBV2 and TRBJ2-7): EPEVTQTPSHQVTQMGQEVILRCVPISNHLYFYWYRQILGQKVEFLVSFYNNEISEKSEIFDDQFSVERPDGSNFTLKIRSTKLEDSAMYFCASSDLGPSSYEQYFGPGTRLTVT.